These 2 T cell receptor beta chains were sequenced from one sample in a study of blood T cell repertoires in COVID-19 (dated by TCRdb to 2020 to 2022). Receptor libraries were prepared by the immunoSEQ multiplex PCR assay. TCRdb obtained this table from immuneACCESS and retained in-frame rearrangements with V and J assigned. These tables miss some clones; where compared with another copy, unresolved V genes account for less than half of the shortfall, and the remainder is unexplained. This sample comprises fewer than 200,000 clones, about three quarters of them detected only once. The ten largest clones capture 2.8% of the sample. Sequencing used peripheral blood. The source of these receptors is a man between 65 and 85 years old with acute or convalescent COVID-19.

DNA of the CDR3: TGCGCCAGCAGTGATACCACACAGGGGGAGACCCAGTACTTC. Translation: CASSDTTQGETQYF. This chain connects TRBV10-1 to TRBJ2-5; 7 bases line up with TRBD1. The ends lost 3 bases at V and 5 bases at J; junction bases unmatched: 6. This CDR3 is built from 14 residues. CDR1 and CDR2 (germline): WNHNN, SYGVQD (reference sequence).

The chain employs TRBV18 and TRBJ1-2, with D hard to call. Germline CDR1 reads KGHSH; CDR2 reads LQKENI. The germline V and J ends were trimmed by 2 bases and 2 bases, with 12 bases remaining between them. The CDR3 spans 15 residues. CDR3 nucleotide sequence: TGTGCCAGCTCACCAGATCAGGATTCAAACTATGGCTACACCTTC. Its protein product is CASSPDQDSNYGYTF.